Presented here are 6 T cell receptor beta chains from one specimen sequenced in a study of cytomegalovirus exposure and HLA in healthy donors (dated by TCRdb to about 2017). The library came from the immunoSEQ multiplex PCR assay. The multiplex PCR relied on a mix of 60 forward primers for TCR Vbeta segments and 13 reverse primers for TCR Jbeta segments. Not all clones reach the TCRdb copy of this immuneACCESS table, which keeps in-frame sequences only. Checked studies attribute under half of the gap to unresolved V genes and leave the rest unexplained. Recorded for this sample are around 95,000 clones; about 74% of them occurred a single time. The top ten clonotypes cover about 1.7% of the sample. The sequenced material came from PBMCs. All receptors come from a male donor in good health and CMV-seronegative.

The V gene is TRBV28, the J gene TRBJ2-7; 7 positions match TRBD1. CDR1 and CDR2 (germline): MDHEN, SYDVKM. The CDR3 loop spans 15 amino acids. With 1 base clipped from V and 4 bases from J, the junction kept 7 bases outside the gene matches. CDR3 nucleotide sequence: TGTGCCAGCAGTTTATCGAGGGACAGTTATTACGAGCAGTACTTC. It is translated as CASSLSRDSYYEQYF.

This chain links TRBV15 with TRBJ2-6, with a possible D match to TRBD1 (6 bases). This CDR3 has 17 amino acids. The germline V and J ends were trimmed by 4 bases and 0 bases, with 13 bases remaining between them. CDR1 is LNHNV and CDR2 is YYDKDF in the germline V gene (reference sequence). As DNA, the CDR3 is TGTGCCACCAGCACTATAGGGGGTACCTCTGGGGCCAACGTCCTGACTTTC. It encodes CATSTIGGTSGANVLTF.

The gene calls are TRBV28 and TRBJ2-1, with 9 bases that match TRBD1. This CDR3 has 15 residues. In germline, CDR1 is MDHEN, CDR2 SYDVKM. V shed 6 bases, J shed 4 bases, and the junction held 7 bases outside the gene matches. The CDR3: CASSPGTGRYNEQFF. CDR3 coding DNA: TGTGCCAGCAGCCCGGGGACAGGGAGGTACAATGAGCAGTTCTTC.

The CDR3 region is CATGGTPWGNQPQHF. CDR3 coding DNA: TGTGCCACAGGTGGGACTCCCTGGGGCAATCAGCCCCAGCATTTT. The rearrangement uses TRBV28 and TRBJ1-5; D is perhaps TRBD1 (5 bases). V dropped 10 bases and J dropped 2 bases, with 18 bases sitting between them. Germline V gives CDR1 MDHEN, CDR2 SYDVKM. This CDR3 has 15 residues.

The chain has TRBV9 and TRBJ1-2; TRBD1 aligns across 9 bases. The CDR3 contains 15 residues. The germline gives CDR1 SGDLS, CDR2 YYNGEE. J was trimmed by 7 bases and V by 3 bases; bases with no gene match: 10. In nucleotides, the CDR3 is TGTGCCAGCAGCGCTATACCGGGACAGGGTCGTGGCTACACCTTC. Its protein product is CASSAIPGQGRGYTF.

This sequence joins TRBV20-1 and TRBJ1-2; TRBD1 agrees at 7 bases. Germline V gene lookup returns CDR1 DFQATT and CDR2 SNEGSKA (reference sequence). The CDR3 has 11 residues. V shed 7 bases and J 7 bases; nucleotides not matched to a gene: 6. The CDR3 DNA sequence: TGCAGTGGGACAGGCGACACTGGCTACACCTTC. Its translation: CSGTGDTGYTF.